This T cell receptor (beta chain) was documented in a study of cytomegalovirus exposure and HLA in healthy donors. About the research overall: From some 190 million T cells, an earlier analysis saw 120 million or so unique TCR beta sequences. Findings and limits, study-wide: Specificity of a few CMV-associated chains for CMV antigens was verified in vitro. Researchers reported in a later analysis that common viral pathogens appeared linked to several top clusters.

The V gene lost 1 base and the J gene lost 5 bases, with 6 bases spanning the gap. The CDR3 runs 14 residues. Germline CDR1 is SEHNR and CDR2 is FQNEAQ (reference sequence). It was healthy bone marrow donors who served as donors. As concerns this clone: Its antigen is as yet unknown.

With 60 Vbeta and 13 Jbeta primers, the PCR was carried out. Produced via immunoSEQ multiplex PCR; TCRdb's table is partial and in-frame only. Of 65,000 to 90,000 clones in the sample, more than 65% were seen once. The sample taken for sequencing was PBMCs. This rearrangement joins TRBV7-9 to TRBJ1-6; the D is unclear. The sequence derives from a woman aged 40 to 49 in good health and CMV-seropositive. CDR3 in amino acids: CASSLDSNNSPLHF. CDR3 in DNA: TGTGCCAGCAGCTTAGACAGTAATAATTCACCCCTCCACTTT. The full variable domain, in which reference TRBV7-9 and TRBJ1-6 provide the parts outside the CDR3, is DTGVSQNPRHKITKRGQNVTFRCDPISEHNRLYWYRQTLGQGPEFLTYFQNEAQLEKSRLLSDRFSAERPKGSFSTLEIQRTEQGDSAMYLCASSLDSNNSPLHFGNGTRLTVT.